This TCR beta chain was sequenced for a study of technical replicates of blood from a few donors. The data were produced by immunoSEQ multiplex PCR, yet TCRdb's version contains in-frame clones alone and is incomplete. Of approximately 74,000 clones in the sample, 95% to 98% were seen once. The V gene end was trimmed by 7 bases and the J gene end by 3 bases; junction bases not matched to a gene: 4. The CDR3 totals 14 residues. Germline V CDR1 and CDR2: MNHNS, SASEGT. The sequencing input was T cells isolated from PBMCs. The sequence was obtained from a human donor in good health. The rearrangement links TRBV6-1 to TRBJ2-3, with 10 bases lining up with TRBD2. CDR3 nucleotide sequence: TGTGCCAGCAAGCGGGGGGGCCATACAGATACGCAGTATTTT. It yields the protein CASKRGGHTDTQYF.